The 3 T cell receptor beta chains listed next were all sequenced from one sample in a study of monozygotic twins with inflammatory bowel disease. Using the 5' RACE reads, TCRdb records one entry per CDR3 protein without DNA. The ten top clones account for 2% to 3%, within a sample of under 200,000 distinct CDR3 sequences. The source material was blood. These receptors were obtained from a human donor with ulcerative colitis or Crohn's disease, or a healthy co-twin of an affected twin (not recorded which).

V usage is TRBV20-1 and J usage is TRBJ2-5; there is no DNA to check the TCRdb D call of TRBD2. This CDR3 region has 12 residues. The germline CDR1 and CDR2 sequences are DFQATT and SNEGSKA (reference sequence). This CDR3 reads CSAGLGQETQYF.

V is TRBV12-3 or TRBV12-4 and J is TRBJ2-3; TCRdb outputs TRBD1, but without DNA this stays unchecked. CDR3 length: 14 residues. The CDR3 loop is CASSLGTNTDTQYF.

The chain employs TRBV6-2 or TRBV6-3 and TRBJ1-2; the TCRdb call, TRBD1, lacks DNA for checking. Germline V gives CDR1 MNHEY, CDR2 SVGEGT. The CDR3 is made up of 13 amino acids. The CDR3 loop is CASSYVPGYGYTF.